The clone carrying this T cell receptor (beta chain) came up a few times. Its specificity is unknown. The CDR3 loop spans 16 amino acids. Germline-derived CDR1 and CDR2 are MNHEY and SVGEGT. V shed 5 bases and J shed 5 bases, with 21 bases lying between them. These data originate in a study of molecular identifiers for immune sequencing clone quantification. Libraries of bulk TCR were made by previously described methods (with listed TCR primers). TCRdb fed the PCR reads into MiXCR, producing one record per CDR3 protein. The data hold about half a million distinct CDR3 sequences, with 20% to 25% observed a single time. Using a CD8+CD4-CCR7+CD45RA+ phenotype, naive CD8 T cells were sorted. Overall study results and limits: Even with about a million naive cells present, spiked Jurkat TCR RNA from one cell was reportedly detectable.

The origin of this receptor is a human donor in good health. Some libraries in this study had Jurkat cell RNA spiked in. Sequences were obtained from naive CD8+ T cells from blood, with Jurkat cell RNA spiked in. Noted subset: FACS-sorted CD8+CD4-CCR7+CD45RA+ naive T cells. The rearrangement uses TRBV6-2 or TRBV6-3 and TRBJ2-5, with D perhaps TRBD1 (5 bases). The CDR3 loop reads CASSHPGNPWAETQYF. CDR3 bases: TGTGCCAGCAGTCATCCAGGGAACCCCTGGGCCGAGACCCAGTACTTC.